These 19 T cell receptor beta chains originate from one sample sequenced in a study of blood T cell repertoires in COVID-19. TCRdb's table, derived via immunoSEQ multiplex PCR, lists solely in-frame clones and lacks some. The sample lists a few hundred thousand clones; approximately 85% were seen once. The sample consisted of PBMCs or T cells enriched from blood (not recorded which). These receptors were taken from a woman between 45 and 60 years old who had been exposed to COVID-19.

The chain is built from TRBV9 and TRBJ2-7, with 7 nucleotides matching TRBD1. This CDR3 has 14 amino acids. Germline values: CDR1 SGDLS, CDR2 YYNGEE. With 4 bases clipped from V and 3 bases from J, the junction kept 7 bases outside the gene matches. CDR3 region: CASSLSGQHYEQYF. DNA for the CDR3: TGTGCCAGCAGCCTGTCGGGACAGCACTACGAGCAGTACTTC. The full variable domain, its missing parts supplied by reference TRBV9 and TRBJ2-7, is DSGVTQTPKHLITATGQRVTLRCSPRSGDLSVYWYQQSLDQGLQFLIQYYNGEERAKGNILERFSAQQFPDLHSELNLSSLELGDSALYFCASSLSGQHYEQYFGPGTRLTVT.

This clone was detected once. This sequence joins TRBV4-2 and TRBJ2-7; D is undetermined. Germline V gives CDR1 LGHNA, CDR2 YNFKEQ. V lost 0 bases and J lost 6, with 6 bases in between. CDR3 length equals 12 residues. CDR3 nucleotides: TGTGCCAGCAGCCAAGAAAATCGCGAGCAGTACTTC. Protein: CASSQENREQYF.

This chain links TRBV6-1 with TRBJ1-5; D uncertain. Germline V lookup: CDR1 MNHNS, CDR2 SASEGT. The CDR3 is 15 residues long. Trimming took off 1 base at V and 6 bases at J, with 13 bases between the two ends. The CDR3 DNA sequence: TGTGCCAGCAGTGAAGAGGTACAGAATAGTCAGCCCCAGCATTTT. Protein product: CASSEEVQNSQPQHF.

CDR3 coding DNA: TGTGCCAGCTCCCTCCGCGGGCCGAACTACGAGCAGTACTTC. It yields the protein CASSLRGPNYEQYF. The chain has TRBV18 and TRBJ2-7; maybe TRBD2 (5 bases). Deletions cut 6 bases from V and 3 bases from J, with 15 bases between. Germline V gene data show CDR1 as KGHSH and CDR2 as LQKENI. This CDR3 has 14 residues. Together with reference TRBV18 and TRBJ2-7, the CDR3 gives the full variable domain: NAGVMQNPRHLVRRRGQEARLRCSPMKGHSHVYWYRQLPEEGLKFMVYLQKENIIDESGMPKERFSAEFPKEGPSILRIQQVVRGDSAAYFCASSLRGPNYEQYFGPGTRLTVT.

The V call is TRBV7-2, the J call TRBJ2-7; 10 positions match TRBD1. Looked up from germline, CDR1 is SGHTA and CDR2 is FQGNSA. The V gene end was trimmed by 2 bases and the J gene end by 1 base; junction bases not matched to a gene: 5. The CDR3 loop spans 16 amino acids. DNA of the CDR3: TGTGCCAGCAGCTTAAGGGAGGGACAGGGGTCCTACGAGCAGTACTTC. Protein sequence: CASSLREGQGSYEQYF.

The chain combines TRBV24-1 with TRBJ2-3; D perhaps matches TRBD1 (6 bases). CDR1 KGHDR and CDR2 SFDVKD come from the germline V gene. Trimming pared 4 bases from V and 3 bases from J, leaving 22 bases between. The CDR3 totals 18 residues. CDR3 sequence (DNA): TGTGCCACCAGTGACCCCGTAGGGGGACCCCAAGGAACAGATACGCAGTATTTT. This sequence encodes CATSDPVGGPQGTDTQYF.

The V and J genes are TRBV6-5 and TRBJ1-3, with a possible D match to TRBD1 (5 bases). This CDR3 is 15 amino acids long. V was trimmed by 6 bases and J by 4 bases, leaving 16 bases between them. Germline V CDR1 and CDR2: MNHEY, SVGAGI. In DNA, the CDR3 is TGTGCCAGCAGCCCCCGGTCCAGGGCCGGAAACACCATATATTTT. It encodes CASSPRSRAGNTIYF.

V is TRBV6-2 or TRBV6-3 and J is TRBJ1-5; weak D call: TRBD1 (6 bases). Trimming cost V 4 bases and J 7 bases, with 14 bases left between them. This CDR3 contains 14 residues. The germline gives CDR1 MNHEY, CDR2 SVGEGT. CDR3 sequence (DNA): TGTGCCAGCAGTTGGGATCAGGGGCTCCAGCCCCAGCATTTT. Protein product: CASSWDQGLQPQHF.

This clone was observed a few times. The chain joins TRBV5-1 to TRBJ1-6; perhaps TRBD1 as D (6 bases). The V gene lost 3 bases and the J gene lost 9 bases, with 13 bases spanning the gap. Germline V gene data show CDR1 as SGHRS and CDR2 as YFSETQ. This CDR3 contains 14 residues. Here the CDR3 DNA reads TGCGCCAGCAGCTCAACAGGGTTCAGTTCACCCCTCCACTTT. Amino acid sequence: CASSSTGFSSPLHF.

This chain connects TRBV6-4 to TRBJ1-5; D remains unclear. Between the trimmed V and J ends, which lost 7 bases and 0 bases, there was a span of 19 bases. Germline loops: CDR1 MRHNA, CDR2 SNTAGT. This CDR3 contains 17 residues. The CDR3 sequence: CASKLVRPDNSNQPQHF. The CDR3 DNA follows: TGTGCCAGCAAACTAGTCCGGCCGGATAATAGCAATCAGCCCCAGCATTTT.

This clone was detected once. The CDR3 spells CASTSRYEQYF. The CDR3 coding sequence is TGTGCCAGCACCTCCAGGTACGAGCAGTACTTC. V and J are TRBV28 and TRBJ2-7; no reliable D call. Germline CDR1 MDHEN, CDR2 SYDVKM. This CDR3 region has 11 residues. V was shortened by 7 bases and J by 4 bases, with 8 bases between the two germline ends.

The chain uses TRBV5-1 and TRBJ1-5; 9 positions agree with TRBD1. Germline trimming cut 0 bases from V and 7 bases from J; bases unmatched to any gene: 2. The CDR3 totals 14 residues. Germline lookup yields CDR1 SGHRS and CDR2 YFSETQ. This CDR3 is CASSLATGGQPQHF. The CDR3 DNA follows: TGCGCCAGCAGCTTGGCGACAGGGGGACAGCCCCAGCATTTT.

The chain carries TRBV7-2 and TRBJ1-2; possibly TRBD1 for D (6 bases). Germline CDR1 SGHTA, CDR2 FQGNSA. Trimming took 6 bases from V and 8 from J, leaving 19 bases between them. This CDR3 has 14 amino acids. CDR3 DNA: TGTGCCAGCAGTCGGGACAAGAACGAACGAGGCTACACCTTC. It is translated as CASSRDKNERGYTF. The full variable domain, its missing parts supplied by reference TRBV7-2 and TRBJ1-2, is GAGVSQSPSNKVTEKGKDVELRCDPISGHTALYWYRQSLGQGLEFLIYFQGNSAPDKSGLPSDRFSAERTGGSVSTLTIQRTQQEDSAVYLCASSRDKNERGYTFGSGTRLTVV.

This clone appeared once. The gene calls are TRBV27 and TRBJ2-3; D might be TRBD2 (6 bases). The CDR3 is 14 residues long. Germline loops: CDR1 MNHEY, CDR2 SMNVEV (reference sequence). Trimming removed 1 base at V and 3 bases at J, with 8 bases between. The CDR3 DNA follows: TGTGCCAGCAGTTTATGGGGGGATACAGATACGCAGTATTTT. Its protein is CASSLWGDTDTQYF.

CDR3 residues: CASSRQGLEAFF. In DNA form, the CDR3 reads TGTGCCAGCAGTCGACAGGGTCTTGAAGCTTTCTTT. The gene calls are TRBV6-5 and TRBJ1-1; 7 nucleotides align to TRBD1. V dropped 5 bases and J dropped 7; count of bases not matched to a gene: 4. Germline loops: CDR1 MNHEY, CDR2 SVGAGI. The CDR3 has 12 amino acids.

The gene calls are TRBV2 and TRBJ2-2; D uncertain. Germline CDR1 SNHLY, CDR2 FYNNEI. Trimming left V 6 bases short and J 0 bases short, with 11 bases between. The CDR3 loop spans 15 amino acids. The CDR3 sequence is CASSRQLANTGELFF. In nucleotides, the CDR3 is TGTGCCAGCAGCAGACAACTCGCGAACACCGGGGAGCTGTTTTTT.

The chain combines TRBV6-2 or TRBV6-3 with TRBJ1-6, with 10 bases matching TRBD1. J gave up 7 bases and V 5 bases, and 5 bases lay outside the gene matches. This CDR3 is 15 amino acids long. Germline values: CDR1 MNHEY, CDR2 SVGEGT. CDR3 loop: CASSKRQGANSPLHF. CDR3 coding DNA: TGTGCCAGCAGTAAGCGACAGGGGGCAAATTCACCCCTCCACTTT.

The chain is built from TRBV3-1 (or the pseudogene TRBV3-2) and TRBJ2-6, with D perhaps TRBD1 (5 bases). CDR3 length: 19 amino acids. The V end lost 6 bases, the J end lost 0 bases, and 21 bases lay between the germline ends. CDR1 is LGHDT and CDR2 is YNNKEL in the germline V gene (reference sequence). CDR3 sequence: CASSQRGWTGRSGANVLTF. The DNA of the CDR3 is TGTGCCAGCAGTCAAAGGGGCTGGACGGGCCGCTCTGGGGCCAACGTCCTGACTTTC.

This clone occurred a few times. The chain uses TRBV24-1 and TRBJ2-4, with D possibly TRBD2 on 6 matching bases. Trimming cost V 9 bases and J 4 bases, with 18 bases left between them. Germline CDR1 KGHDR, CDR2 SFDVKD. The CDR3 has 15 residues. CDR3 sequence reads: CATSHPSGGKNIQYF. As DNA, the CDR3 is TGTGCCACCTCCCACCCCTCAGGAGGGAAAAACATTCAGTACTTC.